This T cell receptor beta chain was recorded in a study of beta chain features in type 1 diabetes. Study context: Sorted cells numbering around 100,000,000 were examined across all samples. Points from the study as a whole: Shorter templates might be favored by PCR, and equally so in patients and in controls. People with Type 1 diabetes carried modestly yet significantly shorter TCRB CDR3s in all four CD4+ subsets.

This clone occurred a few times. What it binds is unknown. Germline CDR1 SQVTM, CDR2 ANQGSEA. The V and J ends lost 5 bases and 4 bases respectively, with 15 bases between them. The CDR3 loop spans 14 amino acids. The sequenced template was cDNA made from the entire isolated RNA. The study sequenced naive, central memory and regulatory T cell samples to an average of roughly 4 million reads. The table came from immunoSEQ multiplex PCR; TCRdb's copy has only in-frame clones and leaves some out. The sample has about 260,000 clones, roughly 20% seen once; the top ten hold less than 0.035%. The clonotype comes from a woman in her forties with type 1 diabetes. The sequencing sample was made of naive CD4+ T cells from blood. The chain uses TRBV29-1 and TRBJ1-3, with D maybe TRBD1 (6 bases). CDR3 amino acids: CSVRRGTSGNTIYF. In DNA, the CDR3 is TGCAGCGTTCGTAGGGGGACCTCCGGAAACACCATATATTTT.